The 30 T cell receptor beta chains below come from one sample, sequenced in a study of low-dose radiotherapy and immunotherapy resistance in tumors. Covering alpha and beta chains, TRAV- and TRBV-specific primers were used for the first-strand cDNA. TCR amplification used about 18 PCR cycles, a constant-region primer and a V-primer adapter. MiXCR, applied by TCRdb to the reads, yields one record per CDR3 protein. The table records around 65,000 distinct CDR3 sequences, more than 25% of them present only once. Documented time point: before trial treatment. The sequencing here drew on PBMCs, taken before treatment. These receptors originate from a male donor with rectosigmoid adenocarcinoma.

The V and J genes are TRBV28 and TRBJ2-1; D assignment may be TRBD1 or TRBD2 (6 bases each). In germline, CDR1 is MDHEN, CDR2 SYDVKM. The CDR3 loop spans 15 amino acids. The V end was cut by 4 bases, the J end by 4 bases, with 14 bases between. This CDR3 is CASSYGQGGYNEQFF. CDR3 in DNA: TGTGCCAGCAGTTACGGACAAGGGGGGTACAATGAGCAGTTCTTC.

Many counts were recorded for this clonotype. At one of its ends the junction is not consistent with the germline gene, which may arise from a read error. The chain recombines TRBV5-1 with TRBJ1-1, with TRBD1 identical over 8 bases. Germline-derived CDR1 and CDR2 are SGHRS and YFSETQ. CDR3 length: 12 residues. CDR3 region: CASSLEGQAHDF. As DNA, the CDR3 is TGCGCCAGCAGCTTGGAGGGACAGGCCCACGACTTT. Together with reference TRBV5-1 and TRBJ1-1, the CDR3 gives the full variable domain: KAGVTQTPRYLIKTRGQQVTLSCSPISGHRSVSWYQQTPGQGLQFLFEYFSETQRNKGNFPGRFSGRQFSNSRSEMNVSTLELGDSALYLCASSLEGQAHDFGQGTRLTVV.

This clonotype was detected ten times or more. V usage is TRBV3-1 and J usage is TRBJ2-2, with 7 positions matching TRBD1. Germline assignment: CDR1 LGHDT and CDR2 YNNKEL (reference sequence). V dropped 2 bases and J dropped 7; count of bases not matched to a gene: 4. The CDR3 runs 14 residues. The CDR3 sequence is CASSQLTGVGELFF. Written as DNA, the CDR3 is TGTGCCAGCAGCCAACTTACAGGGGTCGGGGAGCTGTTTTTT.

The chain is built from TRBV2 and TRBJ2-3; 7 nucleotides agree with TRBD1. V shed 4 bases, J shed 3 bases, and the junction held 4 bases outside the gene matches. This CDR3 comprises 14 residues. The V gene's germline CDR1 is SNHLY and CDR2 FYNNEI. The CDR3 protein is CASSGSTGTDTQYF. CDR3 sequence (DNA): TGTGCCAGCAGTGGGTCGACAGGGACAGATACGCAGTATTTT.

This clonotype was seen many times. For the CDR3, the DNA is TGTGCCAGCTCACCAGGCGGGAGGAACACAGATACGCAGTATTTT. Amino acid sequence: CASSPGGRNTDTQYF. This chain connects TRBV18 to TRBJ2-3; TRBD2 matches 8 bases. The ends lost 2 bases at V and 2 bases at J; junction bases unmatched: 3. CDR1 and CDR2 (germline): KGHSH, LQKENI. The CDR3 length is 15 residues.

The J gene is TRBJ2-7, the V gene TRBV27; no clear D gene. Trimming removed 6 bases at V and 1 base at J, with 10 bases between. Per the germline V gene, CDR1 is MNHEY and CDR2 is SMNVEV (reference sequence). The CDR3 length is 13 residues. CDR3 sequence (DNA): TGTGCCAGCAGACTCGGAAATTCCTACGAGCAGTACTTC. Encoded protein: CASRLGNSYEQYF.

Of note for this clonotype: A single base is all that separates this from a far larger clone, so a read error is likely. The chain combines TRBV5-5 with TRBJ2-1, with D possibly being TRBD1 or TRBD2 (6 bases each). The CDR3 extends over 17 amino acids. The V end was cut by 5 bases, the J end by 1 base, with 19 bases between. Per germline, CDR1 SGHKS and CDR2 YYEKEE (reference sequence). CDR3 residues: CASSGGRRITSYNEQFF. The CDR3 DNA sequence: TGTGCCAGCAGTGGGGGGCGTAGAATCACATCCTACAATGAGCAGTTCTTC.

This clonotype was found many times. The chain has TRBV5-1 and TRBJ1-4; D is possibly TRBD1 (6 bases). The germline V and J ends were trimmed by 4 bases and 8 bases, with 9 bases remaining between them. Germline V gene lookup returns CDR1 SGHRS and CDR2 YFSETQ. CDR3 length: 12 residues. This CDR3 is CASSQDREKLFF. CDR3 nucleotide sequence: TGCGCCAGCAGCCAGGACAGAGAAAAACTGTTTTTT.

The chain combines TRBV3-1 with TRBJ1-5, with 8 bases aligning to TRBD1. The CDR3 has 16 residues. The ends lost 1 base at V and 6 bases at J; junction bases unmatched: 8. Germline assignment: CDR1 LGHDT and CDR2 YNNKEL (reference sequence). The CDR3 DNA follows: TGTGCCAGCAGCCAAGCGCGGGCAGGGGGCGGTCAGCCCCAGCATTTT. Its protein is CASSQARAGGGQPQHF.

To note about this clonotype: With only one base between it and a far larger clone, this is likely a read error. The chain joins TRBV28 to TRBJ2-1; possibly TRBD1 for D (5 bases). CDR1 is MDHEN and CDR2 is SYDVKM in the germline V gene. The CDR3 has 12 amino acids. CDR3 bases: TGTGCCCGCAGTCAGTATAGGGGCCAGCAGTTCTTC. As protein: CARSQYRGQQFF.

This rearrangement joins TRBV28 to TRBJ1-2; 11 positions agree with TRBD1. V lost 4 bases to trimming and J lost 8 bases; unmatched junction nucleotides: 18. The germline V gene encodes CDR1 MDHEN and CDR2 SYDVKM. This CDR3 contains 18 residues. The CDR3 loop is CASSSVGQGAQSRKGYTF. In DNA, the CDR3 is TGTGCCAGCAGTTCTGTCGGACAGGGGGCGCAGTCAAGGAAGGGCTACACCTTC.

The chain joins TRBV3-1 to TRBJ2-2; D call uncertain. V lost 4 bases and J 2 bases, leaving 11 bases between the germline ends. Germline assignment: CDR1 LGHDT and CDR2 YNNKEL (reference sequence). This CDR3 region has 15 residues. The DNA of the CDR3 is TGTGCCAGCAGCCCACGCGTCGGAAACACCGGGGAGCTGTTTTTT. Encoded protein: CASSPRVGNTGELFF.

A word on this clonotype: One junction end disagrees with the germline gene, perhaps due to a read error. V gene TRBV5-5 combines with J gene TRBJ1-1; weak D call: TRBD1 (5 bases). This CDR3 is built from 17 residues. CDR1 is SGHKS, CDR2 YYEKEE, per germline (reference sequence). CDR3 nucleotide sequence: TGTGCCAGCAGCTTCGGGTGGGGCCCGGGAATCAACACTCAAGCTTTCTTT. This gives the protein CASSFGWGPGINTQAFF.

The chain employs TRBV7-9 and TRBJ1-4; TRBD1 is a possible D gene (6 bases). The V gene lost 1 base and the J gene lost 8 bases, with 14 bases spanning the gap. Germline values: CDR1 SEHNR, CDR2 FQNEAQ (reference sequence). The CDR3 contains 15 residues. The CDR3 region is CASSLGAGESEKLFF. For the CDR3, the DNA is TGTGCCAGCAGCTTAGGGGCAGGGGAGAGCGAAAAACTGTTTTTT.

This clonotype was found once. It is likely a read error: a sequence one base away is far more abundant. This chain links TRBV5-3 with TRBJ2-7; weak D call: TRBD2 (6 bases). TRBV5-3 is flagged as an ORF with uncertain function. This CDR3 spans 15 amino acids. CDR3 bases: TGTGCCAGCAGCTTCAGGAGGGTACCATCCTACGAGGAGTACTTC. It translates to CASSFRRVPSYEEYF.

This clonotype has at least ten counts. The CDR3 loop reads CASTKGTNLDYGYTF. Here the CDR3 DNA reads TGTGCCAGTACTAAGGGTACAAATCTTGACTATGGCTACACCTTC. V and J are TRBV7-8 and TRBJ1-2; D remains unclear. The germline V gene encodes CDR1 SGHVS and CDR2 FQNEAQ. The ends were cut back, 9 bases at V and 3 bases at J, with 20 bases in the middle. The CDR3 contains 15 residues.

This clonotype has a count of ten or more. The CDR3, as DNA: TGCGCCAGCAGCCAAGGGGCTTACAATGAGCAGTTCTTC. Protein sequence: CASSQGAYNEQFF. The chain has TRBV4-3 and TRBJ2-1; the D is unclear. Per germline, CDR1 LGHNA and CDR2 YSLEER. This CDR3 comprises 13 residues. The V end lost 1 base, the J end lost 4 bases, and 5 bases lay between the germline ends.

The table lists this clonotype with a few counts. This chain links TRBV5-6 with TRBJ2-7, with D unresolved. From germline, CDR1 is SGHDT and CDR2 YYEEEE. Trimming took 2 bases from V and 6 from J, leaving 12 bases between them. The CDR3 loop spans 13 amino acids. The CDR3 sequence is CASSLPGMLEQYF. Here the CDR3 DNA reads TGTGCCAGCAGCTTACCCGGCATGCTCGAGCAGTACTTC.

At least ten counts were recorded for this clonotype. The rearrangement joins TRBV7-6 to TRBJ1-3; no definite D call. CDR1 is SGHVS, CDR2 FNYEAQ, per germline. V dropped 5 bases and J dropped 3 bases, with 14 bases sitting between them. The CDR3 sequence is 15 residues long. CDR3 protein: CASSTSDTLGNTIYF. The CDR3 region has the DNA TGTGCCAGCAGCACTTCAGATACCCTTGGAAACACCATATATTTT.

The chain recombines TRBV18 with TRBJ1-5; 7 bases line up with TRBD1. The CDR3 is made up of 15 amino acids. The V gene's germline CDR1 is KGHSH and CDR2 LQKENI. Trimming removed 1 base from V and 5 bases from J; junction bases left unmatched: 5. CDR3: CASSPQRTGDQPQHF. CDR3 nucleotide sequence: TGTGCCAGCTCACCACAGCGAACAGGGGATCAGCCCCAGCATTTT.

This rearrangement joins TRBV18 to TRBJ1-1, with D tentatively TRBD1 (6 bases). Trimming shortened V by 5 bases and J by 1 base, and 14 bases separated the two germline ends. CDR3 length: 15 amino acids. The V gene's germline CDR1 is KGHSH and CDR2 LQKENI. The CDR3 spells CASSSHRVPNTEAFF. In DNA form, the CDR3 reads TGTGCCAGCTCATCGCACAGGGTTCCGAACACTGAAGCTTTCTTT.

The chain uses TRBV4-1 and TRBJ1-2; the match to TRBD1 covers 9 bases. Per the germline V gene, CDR1 is MGHRA and CDR2 is YSYEKL. V lost 1 base, J lost 5 bases, and 5 bases stayed unmatched. CDR3 size: 15 residues. CDR3 nucleotide sequence: TGCGCCAGCAGCCAAGGGGACAGGGCAAGATATGGCTACACCTTC. Translating it yields CASSQGDRARYGYTF.

This clonotype was seen repeatedly, ten times or more. The chain is built from TRBV14 and TRBJ2-1; 8 positions agree with TRBD2. Trimming cost V 1 base and J 7 bases; bases outside gene matches: 6. Germline V gene lookup returns CDR1 SGHDN and CDR2 FVKESK. This CDR3 has 15 amino acids. CDR3: CASSQAGGRGNEQFF. The CDR3 coding sequence is TGTGCCAGCAGCCAAGCGGGAGGGCGGGGAAATGAGCAGTTCTTC.

Notes on this clonotype: A far larger clone is a single base away, which makes a read error likely. The rearrangement joins TRBV28 to TRBJ1-1, with 10 positions matching TRBD1. The CDR3 is made up of 14 amino acids. The V and J ends lost 6 bases and 3 bases, in that order; junction bases with no gene match: 4. The germline CDR1 and CDR2 sequences are MDHEN and SYDVKM. This CDR3 reads CASRRDRGDTEAFF. In DNA, the CDR3 is TGTGCCAGCAGGCGGGACAGGGGCGACACTGAAGCTTTCTTT.

The J gene is TRBJ2-3, the V gene TRBV5-1; TRBD2 matches 13 bases. CDR3 size: 19 residues. CDR1 and CDR2 from the germline V gene are SGHRS and YFSETQ. The V gene end was trimmed by 1 base and the J gene end by 0 bases; junction bases not matched to a gene: 8. The CDR3 coding sequence is TGCGCCAGCAGCTTGCCACTAGCGGGGGGGCCTGGGAGCACAGATACGCAGTATTTT. Translated, it gives CASSLPLAGGPGSTDTQYF.

CDR3 loop: CASSNTGNTEAFF. DNA for the CDR3: TGTGCCAGCAGCAATACAGGGAACACTGAAGCTTTCTTT. This rearrangement joins TRBV4-2 to TRBJ1-1, with D tentatively TRBD1 (5 bases). The CDR3 consists of 13 residues. From germline, CDR1 is LGHNA and CDR2 YNFKEQ. V lost 5 bases to trimming and J lost 1 base, with 8 bases between them.

The sample holds many counts of this clonotype. The chain uses TRBV20-1 and TRBJ1-4; D is ambiguous. In germline, CDR1 is DFQATT, CDR2 SNEGSKA (reference sequence). This CDR3 region has 14 residues. V lost 1 base and J 8 bases, leaving 14 bases between the germline ends. The CDR3 here is CSARGSRREEKLFF. Here the CDR3 DNA reads TGCAGTGCTAGAGGCAGTCGTAGGGAGGAAAAACTGTTTTTT.

The V and J genes are TRBV3-1 and TRBJ1-5; D is perhaps TRBD1 (5 bases). The CDR3 is 15 amino acids. Germline V gene lookup returns CDR1 LGHDT and CDR2 YNNKEL (reference sequence). V lost 1 base, J lost 6 bases, and 13 bases lay in between. CDR3 DNA sequence: TGTGCCAGCAGCCAAGCGACAGTCCAGGCTCAGCCCCAGCATTTT. Its translation: CASSQATVQAQPQHF.

This clonotype has more than one count but fewer than ten. The DNA is left out, because the CDR3 cannot be placed on it with certainty; the CDR3 is given as TCRdb lists it. This rearrangement joins TRBV20-1 to TRBJ1-4. A total of 13 residues make up the CDR3, ends included. From germline, CDR1 is DFQATT and CDR2 SNEGSKA (reference sequence). The CDR3 region is CSGEDDNEKLFFF.

This clonotype was recorded at least ten times. The chain employs TRBV5-1 and TRBJ2-1, with 9 bases identical to TRBD2. The V segment lost 0 bases and the J segment 7 bases; nucleotides outside the gene matches: 8. The germline gives CDR1 SGHRS, CDR2 YFSETQ. The CDR3 is 16 amino acids. CDR3 coding DNA: TGCGCCAGCAGCTTGGGGGTTAGCGGGGGCCAGAATGAGCAGTTCTTC. Translation: CASSLGVSGGQNEQFF.